Listed below are T cell receptor beta chains from one sample, sequenced in a study of shared clonotypes between healthy human individuals. Assay used: immunoSEQ multiplex PCR; TCRdb lists only in-frame clones, some missing. The sample lists about 490,000 clones; over 65% were seen once. Source material: PBMCs. Every receptor here comes from a woman between 40 and 55 years old in good health. Some clones in this sample may be carry-over from other donors' samples. CDR3s include the opening cysteine and the closing phenylalanine or tryptophan. A D gene is named only where the DNA matches it firmly. Size is stated for part of the rows, as once, few or many counts, or as a class when the clone is expanded.

>TRBJ2-3|-|-|TRBV2
TGTGCCAGCACCCAAAGGCAGGGGAGGTCAGATACGCAGTATTTT
CASTQRQGRSDTQYF
>TRBJ2-7|-|TRBD1|TRBV7-3
TGTGCCAGCAGCGCAGACAGGGGACCCTACGAGCAGTACTTC
CASSADRGPYEQYF
>TRBJ1-2|-|-|TRBV19
TGTGCCAGTAGTGTCGTAATGGATTCCTATGGCTACACCTTC
CASSVVMDSYGYTF
>TRBJ2-3|once|-|TRBV4-3
TGCGCCAGCAGCCAAGAACGCGGCGCCGGAGTCACAGATACGCAGTATTTT
CASSQERGAGVTDTQYF
>TRBJ2-1|-|-|TRBV7-2
TGTGCCAGCAGCCCTCGGGGCTCCTACAATGAGCAGTTCTTC
CASSPRGSYNEQFF
>TRBJ2-3|-|TRBD1|TRBV5-1
TGCGCCAGCAGCTTCACCCCGACAGGGGTTGGCACAGATACGCAGTATTTT
CASSFTPTGVGTDTQYF
>TRBJ2-1|few|TRBD2|TRBV11-2
TGTGCCAGCAGCTTAGTTGGAACTAGCGGAAGTACGTACAATGAGCAGTTCTTC
CASSLVGTSGSTYNEQFF
>TRBJ1-4|many|-|TRBV7-9
TGTGCCAGCAGCTTCGGGCCCCCTGATTATGAAAAACTGTTTTTT
CASSFGPPDYEKLFF
>TRBJ1-5|-|-|TRBV5-5
TGTGCCAGCAGTCCCCGGGCGGAAAATAGCAATCAGCCCCAGCATTTT
CASSPRAENSNQPQHF
>TRBJ2-7|-|-|TRBV11-1
TGTGCCAGCAGCCCTGACAGGGAGCAGTACTTC
CASSPDREQYF
>TRBJ2-7|-|-|TRBV28
TGTGCCAGCAGTTTGGGCCAGTCCTACGAGCAGTACTTC
CASSLGQSYEQYF
>TRBJ2-5|-|-|TRBV7-9
TGTGCCAGCAGCCGCACCGTCCCGGGAGAGACCCAGTACTTC
CASSRTVPGETQYF
>TRBJ2-7|few|TRBD2|TRBV10-3
TGTGCCATCAGACCCGGGACTAGCGGGAGCTACGAGCAGTACTTC
CAIRPGTSGSYEQYF
>TRBJ2-4|-|-|TRBV6-6
TGTGCCAGCAGCAACGACAAGGGGCGAGTGGTATTC
CASSNDKGRVVF
>TRBJ1-4|-|TRBD1|TRBV28
TGTGCCAGCAGTCCCGCGCTGGGACAGGGTTATGAAAAACTGTTTTTT
CASSPALGQGYEKLFF
>TRBJ1-3|few|-|TRBV30
TGTGCCTGGTCGGCCGGGCTGGCTGGAAACACCATATATTTT
CAWSAGLAGNTIYF
>TRBJ1-1|-|-|TRBV5-1
TGCGCCAGCAGCTTGGTATCCGGCGGAGAAGCTTTCTTT
CASSLVSGGEAFF
>TRBJ1-2|-|TRBD1|TRBV5-1
TGCGCCAGCAGACGTCTGACAGGGGAGGACTATGGCTACACCTTC
CASRRLTGEDYGYTF
>TRBJ2-6|many|-|TRBV30
TGTGCCGGAAGGGGTGCTGGGGCCAACGTCCTGACTTTC
CAGRGAGANVLTF
>TRBJ2-7|-|TRBD2|TRBV28
TGTGCCAGCAGTCCCCAGAGGTTCGGCGGGAGGAGGTACGAGCAGTACTTC
CASSPQRFGGRRYEQYF
>TRBJ2-3|-|-|TRBV2
TGTGCCAGCGGAACACTAGCTGCTAGCACAGATACGCAGTATTTT
CASGTLAASTDTQYF
>TRBJ2-2|-|-|TRBV11-2
TGTGCCAGCAGCTTAGAAATGGACACCGGGGAGCTGTTTTTT
CASSLEMDTGELFF
>TRBJ1-1|few|-|TRBV30
TGTGCCTGGAGTGTGAGGGCTCGTTCCGGCACTGAAGCTTTCTTT
CAWSVRARSGTEAFF
>TRBJ2-2|-|-|TRBV14
TGTGCCAGCAGCCAAACTCATCCAGCCGGGGAGCTGTTTTTT
CASSQTHPAGELFF
>TRBJ2-5|-|-|TRBV9
TGTGCCAGCAGCGTACTGGGGCAGAATTTGGAGACCCAGTACTTC
CASSVLGQNLETQYF
>TRBJ2-3|-|TRBD1|TRBV10-2
TGCGCCAGTGGTAGAAGGGACAGGGGTGATACGCAGTATTTT
CASGRRDRGDTQYF
>TRBJ2-3|-|TRBD2|TRBV4-2
TGTGCCAGCAGCCAACAATTAGCGGGAGGAAGCACAGATACGCAGTATTTT
CASSQQLAGGSTDTQYF
>TRBJ1-2|-|-|TRBV5-1
TGCGCCAGCAGCACGGACAGTCCCGCTAACTATGGCTACACCTTC
CASSTDSPANYGYTF
>TRBJ2-1|-|-|TRBV18
TGTGCCAGCTCACCAGGACGCTACAATGAGCAGTTCTTC
CASSPGRYNEQFF
>TRBJ1-2|once|-|TRBV28
TGTGCCAGCAGCTCCGGGACACCGGTCTACACCTTC
CASSSGTPVYTF
>TRBJ1-2|-|TRBD1|TRBV4-2
TGTGCCAGCAGCTCGGGACAGCGGACGGGAGGCTACACCTTC
CASSSGQRTGGYTF
>TRBJ2-5|once|TRBD2|TRBV18
TGTGCCAGCTCACCACCTCGGGAGGCGGGATTTGCAGAGACCCAGTACTTC
CASSPPREAGFAETQYF
>TRBJ2-3|-|-|TRBV28
TGTGCCAGCAAATTAGCGGGCACAGATACGCAGTATTTT
CASKLAGTDTQYF
>TRBJ2-1|-|TRBD2|TRBV5-4
TGTGCCAGCAGGCCCGGACTAGCGGACAACTCCTACAATGAGCAGTTCTTC
CASRPGLADNSYNEQFF
>TRBJ2-2|many|-|TRBV2
TGTGCCAGCAGGCTCGCGACTGGGAACACCGGGGAGCTGTTTTTT
CASRLATGNTGELFF
>TRBJ2-5|-|-|TRBV4-3
TGCGCCAGCAGCCACCGGCAGAGCGCGCACCAAGAGACCCAGTACTTC
CASSHRQSAHQETQYF
>TRBJ2-7|-|TRBD2|TRBV28
TGTGCCAGCAGTTTGGGACTAGCGGGTAGCTCCGATTACTCCTACGAGCAGTACTTC
CASSLGLAGSSDYSYEQYF
>TRBJ1-2|-|-|TRBV2
TGTGCCAGCAGTGAAGAGGCAAGGGCGGGCTACACCTTC
CASSEEARAGYTF
>TRBJ2-3|-|TRBD2|TRBV30
TGTGCCTGGGGTTTAGGGCTAGCGGGGAACACAGATACGCAGTATTTT
CAWGLGLAGNTDTQYF
>TRBJ1-5|-|-|TRBV7-2
TGTGCCAGCAGCTCCCCCCCGGATCAGCCCCAGCATTTT
CASSSPPDQPQHF
>TRBJ2-1|-|TRBD2|TRBV6-5
TGTGCCAGCAGTTCGGGACTAGCTATGGGCAATGAGCAGTTCTTC
CASSSGLAMGNEQFF
>TRBJ2-7|-|TRBD1|TRBV5-1
TGCGCCAGCAGCAGAACCGGGACAGGCTCCTACGAGCAGTACTTC
CASSRTGTGSYEQYF
>TRBJ1-5|few|TRBD1|TRBV19
TGTGCCAGTAGTATAGGTCGACAGGGGAATCAGCCCCAGCATTTT
CASSIGRQGNQPQHF
>TRBJ2-1|-|TRBD2|TRBV4-2
TGTGTCAGCAGCCGGGAGGGCAATGGTGAGCAGTTCTTC
CVSSREGNGEQFF
>TRBJ2-1|-|-|TRBV2
TGTGCCAGCGCCTCGAGCGGAACCTACAATGAGCAGTTCTTC
CASASSGTYNEQFF